This TCR beta chain was obtained from a study of T cell responses to AZD1222 COVID-19 vaccine. This table comes from immunoSEQ multiplex PCR, and its TCRdb copy is limited to in-frame clones, with some not included. The data hold around 120,000 clones, with around 90% observed a single time. Concerning this clone itself: Its matching antigen is unknown.

General observations from the study: Increases in Spike-specific TCR breadth and depth were seen after two AZD1222 doses. Baseline antibody screening turned up just a handful of seropositive AZD1222 recipients. Donors skewed white British and female; clonal diversity was possibly underestimated.

The starting material was peripheral blood, obtained on day 0 of AZD1222 vaccination. The receptor was derived from an adult in good health.

Here the CDR3 DNA reads TGTGCCAGCAGCTCGAGGGGGTTCCGGGAGGGCTATGGCTACACCTTC. Its protein product is CASSSRGFREGYGYTF. V usage is TRBV7-2 and J usage is TRBJ1-2; tentative D call: TRBD1 (6 bases). V was shortened by 4 bases and J by 4 bases, with 19 bases between the two germline ends. The length of the CDR3 is 16 residues. The germline gives CDR1 SGHTA, CDR2 FQGNSA. The variable domain in full, completed from reference TRBV7-2 and TRBJ1-2, reads GAGVSQSPSNKVTEKGKDVELRCDPISGHTALYWYRQSLGQGLEFLIYFQGNSAPDKSGLPSDRFSAERTGGSVSTLTIQRTQQEDSAVYLCASSSRGFREGYGYTFGSGTRLTVV.